This passage covers 27 T cell receptor beta chains from one sample sequenced in a study of T cell repertoires in cytomegalovirus infection (dated by TCRdb to between 2018 and 2021). The data were produced on an Illumina HiSeq 1500. In TCRdb, the public reads were trimmed at Q25 with fastp and aligned with MiXCR, with productive beta chains retained. Under each unique CDR3 protein, matching rows form one entry showing the most common genes and DNA. Across this sample there are about 260,000 distinct CDR3 sequences, with roughly 10% seen only once. The top ten constitute roughly 15% of the sample. Sequenced: PBMCs. The receptors were sampled from a human donor in good health (CMV status not recorded). Some clones in this sample may be carry-over from other donors' samples.

V and J are TRBV28 and TRBJ1-4; D is unclear. Between the trimmed V and J ends, which lost 6 bases and 6 bases, there was a span of 5 bases. Germline V gene data show CDR1 as MDHEN and CDR2 as SYDVKM. The length of the CDR3 is 11 residues. As DNA, the CDR3 is TGTGCCAGCAGCTCATATGAAAAACTGTTTTTT. Amino acids: CASSSYEKLFF.

At least ten counts were recorded for this clonotype. The rearrangement links TRBV7-8 to TRBJ2-3; 14 bases are shared with TRBD2. CDR1 and CDR2 from the germline V gene are SGHVS and FQNEAQ. This CDR3 comprises 16 residues. V lost 6 bases, J lost 3 bases, and 5 bases stayed unmatched. The CDR3: CASSPGTSGRTDTQYF. CDR3 nucleotide sequence: TGTGCCAGCAGTCCGGGGACTAGCGGGAGAACAGATACGCAGTATTTT.

This clonotype was seen ten or more times. V usage is TRBV7-2 and J usage is TRBJ2-2; tentative D call: TRBD2 (6 bases). The V gene's germline CDR1 is SGHTA and CDR2 FQGNSA. The CDR3 loop spans 16 amino acids. The V and J ends lost 4 bases and 2 bases respectively, with 14 bases between them. In DNA form, the CDR3 reads TGTGCCAGCAGCTCTACCCCGGGACTTAACACCGGGGAGCTGTTTTTT. Translating gives CASSSTPGLNTGELFF.

This clonotype came up many times. V gene TRBV18 combines with J gene TRBJ1-5; D unresolved. Deletions cut 2 bases from V and 1 base from J, with 12 bases between. The length of the CDR3 is 16 residues. CDR1 and CDR2 from the germline V gene are KGHSH and LQKENI. The CDR3 loop reads CASSPGPPASNQPQHF. In nucleotides, the CDR3 is TGTGCCAGCTCACCAGGACCCCCAGCGAGCAATCAGCCCCAGCATTTT.

Only a few counts were recorded for this clonotype. The rearrangement uses TRBV27 and TRBJ2-7, with 7 nucleotides matching TRBD1. V lost 6 bases and J lost 2; bases outside the gene matches: 7. CDR3 length: 14 amino acids. CDR1 is MNHEY, CDR2 SMNVEV, per germline (reference sequence). CDR3 loop: CASSASRGPYEQYF. The CDR3 DNA reads TGTGCCAGCAGCGCCTCGAGGGGGCCCTACGAGCAGTACTTC.

This clonotype was found many times. The chain recombines TRBV7-2 with TRBJ1-1, with 8 bases that match TRBD1. Germline lookup yields CDR1 SGHTA and CDR2 FQGNSA. The CDR3 totals 16 residues. With 0 bases clipped from V and 1 base from J, the junction kept 4 bases outside the gene matches. CDR3 in DNA: TGTGCCAGCAGCTTAGCGCTAGGACAGGGGAACACTGAAGCTTTCTTT. The encoded protein is CASSLALGQGNTEAFF.

The chain uses TRBV29-1 and TRBJ1-3; D gene uncertain. CDR3 size: 11 residues. In germline, CDR1 is SQVTM, CDR2 ANQGSEA. Trimming removed 4 bases at V and 3 bases at J, with 4 bases between. CDR3 in DNA: TGCAGCGTTGGTGGTGGAAACACCATATATTTT. Translated, it gives CSVGGGNTIYF. Full variable domain (rest looked up from reference TRBV29-1 and TRBJ1-3): SAVISQKPSRDICQRGTSLTIQCQVDSQVTMMFWYRQQPGQSLTLIATANQGSEATYESGFVIDKFPISRPNLTFSTLTVSNMSPEDSSIYLCSVGGGNTIYFGEGSWLTVV.

The sample holds many counts of this clonotype. The chain links TRBV20-1 to TRBJ2-7; 7 nucleotides agree with TRBD1. The CDR3 extends over 13 amino acids. Trimming cost V 1 base and J 4 bases; bases outside gene matches: 4. CDR1 is DFQATT, CDR2 SNEGSKA, per germline (reference sequence). DNA of the CDR3: TGCAGTGCTAGAGCCAGGGGGATGTACGAGCAGTACTTC. Translating gives CSARARGMYEQYF.

J is TRBJ1-1 and V is TRBV7-6; 7 bases align to TRBD1. The trim removed 1 base at V and 4 bases at J, leaving 6 bases unmatched. In germline, CDR1 is SGHVS, CDR2 FNYEAQ. This CDR3 has 15 amino acids. The CDR3 DNA sequence: TGTGCCAGCAGCTTAGTTAGGGGGCGCGGCACTGAAGCTTTCTTT. Its protein is CASSLVRGRGTEAFF.

This clonotype showed up many times. The rearrangement uses TRBV7-2 and TRBJ1-6; 8 bases map to TRBD1. V was clipped by 5 bases and J by 6 bases; unmatched bases: 6. Per germline, CDR1 SGHTA and CDR2 FQGNSA. CDR3 size: 15 residues. CDR3 bases: TGTGCCAGCAGCACCGGGACAGGCCCTAATTCACCCCTCCACTTT. Amino acids: CASSTGTGPNSPLHF.

This clonotype was seen many times. The V call is TRBV20-1, the J call TRBJ1-6; possible D gene TRBD1, 5 bases. The CDR3 spans 13 residues. Germline V CDR1 and CDR2: DFQATT, SNEGSKA (reference sequence). The germline V and J ends were trimmed by 5 bases and 6 bases, with 11 bases remaining between them. The CDR3 sequence is CSAAGFGNSPLHF. The CDR3 DNA reads as TGCAGTGCTGCAGGGTTTGGTAATTCACCCCTCCACTTT.

The rearrangement uses TRBV30 and TRBJ2-5; D is possibly TRBD1 (5 bases). The CDR3 covers 13 residues. CDR1 GTSNPN and CDR2 SVGIG come from the germline V gene (reference sequence). Trimming pared 4 bases from V and 2 bases from J, leaving 11 bases between. The CDR3, as DNA: TGTGCCTGGAATGAGGCAGGGCAAGAGACCCAGTACTTC. This codes for CAWNEAGQETQYF.

In this sample, this clonotype turned up many times. The rearrangement links TRBV7-2 to TRBJ2-2, with TRBD2 matching over 8 bases. The CDR3 sequence is 17 residues long. CDR1 and CDR2 (germline): SGHTA, FQGNSA. Losses at the gene ends were 1 base for V and 3 bases for J; bases not matched to a gene: 7. Here the CDR3 DNA reads TGTGCCAGCAGCTTAGGGGCGGTAGCGGGATACACCGGGGAGCTGTTTTTT. Protein: CASSLGAVAGYTGELFF.

This clonotype was seen a few times. This sequence joins TRBV28 and TRBJ1-1, with unresolved D. The V gene's germline CDR1 is MDHEN and CDR2 SYDVKM. The length of the CDR3 is 16 residues. V was pared by 6 bases and J by 0 bases, with 17 bases between. CDR3 sequence (DNA): TGTGCCAGCAGGCCCACCGGCAAGGGCCTGAACACTGAAGCTTTCTTT. Amino acids: CASRPTGKGLNTEAFF.

For this clonotype: A much larger clone is a single base away; this may be a read error. The chain has TRBV5-1 and TRBJ1-4; D is ambiguous. CDR1 and CDR2 from the germline V gene are SGHRS and YFSETQ. This CDR3 has 15 residues. The V gene lost 1 base and the J gene lost 3 bases, with 10 bases spanning the gap. The CDR3 sequence is CASSLTRPANEKLFF. CDR3 sequence (DNA): TGCGCCAGCAGCTTGACAAGGCCCGCTAATGAAAAACTGTTTTTT. The full variable domain, in which reference TRBV5-1 and TRBJ1-4 provide the parts outside the CDR3, is KAGVTQTPRYLIKTRGQQVTLSCSPISGHRSVSWYQQTPGQGLQFLFEYFSETQRNKGNFPGRFSGRQFSNSRSEMNVSTLELGDSALYLCASSLTRPANEKLFFGSGTQLSVL.

This clonotype was seen ten or more times. V and J are TRBV7-2 and TRBJ2-1; 8 nucleotides match TRBD2. V shed 5 bases and J 0 bases; nucleotides not matched to a gene: 3. The germline V gene has CDR1 SGHTA and CDR2 FQGNSA. The CDR3 has 15 residues. CDR3 sequence reads: CASSQLAASYNEQFF. CDR3 bases: TGTGCCAGCAGCCAACTAGCGGCCTCCTACAATGAGCAGTTCTTC. Based on the CDR3 plus reference TRBV7-2 and TRBJ2-1, the full variable domain is GAGVSQSPSNKVTEKGKDVELRCDPISGHTALYWYRQSLGQGLEFLIYFQGNSAPDKSGLPSDRFSAERTGGSVSTLTIQRTQQEDSAVYLCASSQLAASYNEQFFGPGTRLTVL.

The chain employs TRBV12-3 or TRBV12-4 and TRBJ2-3, with 11 positions matching TRBD2. After removal of 4 bases from V and 4 bases from J, the junction contained 7 bases not matched to a gene. CDR3 length equals 16 residues. The CDR3 spells CASSYGLAGASDTQYF. CDR3 nucleotide sequence: TGTGCCAGCAGTTACGGACTAGCGGGCGCTTCAGATACGCAGTATTTT.

This clonotype was counted at least ten times. The chain recombines TRBV20-1 with TRBJ1-2; weak D call: TRBD1 (6 bases). Per germline, CDR1 DFQATT and CDR2 SNEGSKA (reference sequence). V dropped 6 bases and J dropped 7 bases, with 9 bases sitting between them. CDR3 length: 10 residues. The CDR3 spells CSAGDIGYTF. The CDR3 DNA is TGCAGTGCGGGGGACATTGGCTACACCTTC.

This clonotype has a count of ten or more. The gene calls are TRBV19 and TRBJ1-1; 8 positions agree with TRBD1. Unmatched junction bases numbered 8, after V lost 5 bases and J lost 0 bases. The V gene's germline CDR1 is LNHDA and CDR2 SQIVND (reference sequence). The CDR3 length is 16 residues. The CDR3 protein is CASSANSDRVNTEAFF. The CDR3 DNA is TGTGCCAGTAGTGCAAACTCGGACAGGGTGAACACTGAAGCTTTCTTT.

This clonotype appeared a few times. The chain uses TRBV19 and TRBJ1-1; D uncertain. CDR1 LNHDA and CDR2 SQIVND come from the germline V gene (reference sequence). CDR3 size: 14 residues. Trimming removed 2 bases at V and 0 bases at J, with 7 bases between. The CDR3 region is CASSITSMNTEAFF. The CDR3 nucleotides read TGTGCCAGTAGTATAACCTCCATGAACACTGAAGCTTTCTTT.

The chain couples TRBV28 to TRBJ2-3, with 13 bases aligning to TRBD2. V gave up 3 bases and J gave up 2 bases; unmatched junction bases: 8. CDR1 is MDHEN and CDR2 is SYDVKM in the germline V gene. The CDR3 covers 18 residues. CDR3 DNA sequence: TGTGCCAGCAGTTTGGGGACTAGCGGGGTGGGCCCCACAGATACGCAGTATTTT. Translation: CASSLGTSGVGPTDTQYF.

The CDR3 here is CATSEGADYTF. The CDR3 nucleotides read TGTGCCACCTCCGAGGGGGCAGACTACACCTTC. The chain is built from TRBV24-1 and TRBJ1-2, with 7 bases identical to TRBD1. V lost 9 bases to trimming and J lost 10 bases; unmatched junction nucleotides: 7. CDR1 and CDR2 (germline): KGHDR, SFDVKD. There are 11 residues in the CDR3.

In this sample, this clonotype turned up many times. The genes are TRBV7-2 and TRBJ1-2; a possible D gene is TRBD1 (5 bases). The V gene lost 3 bases and the J gene lost 4 bases, with 12 bases spanning the gap. This CDR3 is built from 14 residues. Germline values: CDR1 SGHTA, CDR2 FQGNSA. Written as DNA, the CDR3 is TGTGCCAGCAGCTTGCAAATGGGGGGCTATGGCTACACCTTC. Its protein is CASSLQMGGYGYTF. Based on the CDR3 plus reference TRBV7-2 and TRBJ1-2, the full variable domain is GAGVSQSPSNKVTEKGKDVELRCDPISGHTALYWYRQSLGQGLEFLIYFQGNSAPDKSGLPSDRFSAERTGGSVSTLTIQRTQQEDSAVYLCASSLQMGGYGYTFGSGTRLTVV.

This clonotype came up many times. This sequence joins TRBV7-2 and TRBJ2-3; D ambiguous. Germline V gives CDR1 SGHTA, CDR2 FQGNSA. The CDR3 totals 16 residues. Trimming took 2 bases from V and 4 from J, leaving 16 bases between them. CDR3 sequence reads: CASSLSRNGLPDTQYF. The CDR3 bases are TGTGCCAGCAGCTTATCGCGGAATGGTCTACCAGATACGCAGTATTTT.

A few counts support this clonotype. The rearrangement links TRBV28 to TRBJ1-2; a possible D gene is TRBD1 (6 bases). Germline lookup yields CDR1 MDHEN and CDR2 SYDVKM. This CDR3 comprises 14 residues. V lost 8 bases and J lost 5, with 18 bases in between. CDR3 bases: TGTGCCAGCCGTGGTGTCCAGGGGCTTTATGGCTACACCTTC. It translates to CASRGVQGLYGYTF.

The table lists this clonotype with many counts. The chain is built from TRBV7-2 and TRBJ1-1; D uncertain. The CDR3 contains 14 residues. Germline V gene sequence: CDR1 SGHTA, CDR2 FQGNSA. V shed 5 bases and J shed 4 bases, with 14 bases lying between them. The CDR3 is CASSPRRVGTEAFF. CDR3 sequence (DNA): TGTGCCAGCAGCCCTCGAAGGGTTGGCACTGAAGCTTTCTTT.

The CDR3 region is CSARGTTQYF. Written as DNA, the CDR3 is TGCAGTGCTAGGGGGACCACCCAGTACTTC. The rearrangement uses TRBV20-1 and TRBJ2-5; D may be TRBD1 or TRBD2 (5 bases each). Germline V gene data show CDR1 as DFQATT and CDR2 as SNEGSKA (reference sequence). This CDR3 is built from 10 residues. V lost 3 bases, J lost 8 bases, and 7 bases lay in between.